This TCR beta chain was captured in a study of shared clonotypes between healthy human individuals. The overall study: CD4 naive cells filled three plates per donor, CD4 memory three, CD8 naive two and CD8 memory one.

Every subset's genomic DNA went evenly onto several immunoSEQ plates. Template for every sorted-subset replicate PCR totaled roughly 200 ng DNA, approximately 30,000 T cell genomes. TCRdb keeps only in-frame clones here, not all; method: immunoSEQ multiplex PCR. The table has under 750,000 clones, around 70% seen once. The sample consisted of memory CD4+ T cells sorted from blood. Subset in this sample: CD45RA-negative fraction. This sequence originates from a woman between 25 and 40 years old in good health.

CDR3 nucleotides: TGCGCCAGCCATGGGCAGGTAGGGCTCGACGCCTTTAGCACAGATACGCAGTATTTT. Its protein is CASHGQVGLDAFSTDTQYF. This chain connects TRBV5-1 to TRBJ2-3, with D hard to call. This CDR3 is 19 amino acids long. Germline V gene data show CDR1 as SGHRS and CDR2 as YFSETQ. Trimming took 7 bases from V and 0 from J, leaving 27 bases between them.